Listed here is a single T cell receptor beta chain. Its cognate antigen has yet to be identified. Base-call qualities are not available, and no considerably larger clone is one nucleotide away. The CDR3 regions of human TCRbeta chains were analyzed by immunosequencing. In the paper's pipeline: TCRs in the repertoires were compared against a reference library of SARS-CoV-2-specific TCRs that had been generated with the MIRA antigen-specificity platform. Breadth was defined as the fraction of unique TCRs that were SARS-CoV-2-associated. Depth was defined as the fraction of total T cells that were SARS-CoV-2-associated. Using the MIRA data, each spike-specific TCR was assigned both to the spike region to which the TCR was reactive and to a CD4 or CD8 class. Log10-transformed breadth and depth values were compared by one-way ANOVA with Sidak's multiple comparisons tests. The clones in this table, taken by TCRdb from immuneACCESS, are in-frame only. Not every clone is retained; where verified, under half of the shortfall comes from an unresolved V gene, and the cause of the rest is unknown. V, J and clone size derive from that table, while D and trimming were established from the DNA sequence. The sample has about 130,000 clones on record, 85% to 90% of them singletons. Together, the top ten hold roughly 4.4% of the sample.

This specimen belongs to a study of T cell responses to AZD1222 COVID-19 vaccine (dated by TCRdb to 2020 to 2023). The study in broad terms: TCR sequencing covered fewer than 250 trial participants: about 210 given two doses of AZD1222 and 26 given two doses of MenACWY control vaccine. Enrollment into the trials was organized by age into subgroups of 18-55, 56-69 and 70-plus years, and those subgroups contained approximately 150, 30 and 60 TCR-sequenced participants, respectively. What the research found in general, with its limitations: Conclusions about previously exposed vaccinees are limited, since just 6 or 7 AZD1222 recipients were seropositive for SARS-CoV-2 at baseline. Reportedly, close to half of the unique spike-specific TCRs recognized epitopes lying outside the regions that are mutated in the B.1.351 and B.1.1.7 variants. The vaccine-associated CD4 TCRs covered the entire spike protein, and the dominant responses fell in regions 160-218 and 743-854. Because no day 14 peak-response samples were available, repertoires were characterized only after the peak T cell response. Most participants were white British and females outnumbered males, and the authors suggested that clonal diversity may have been underestimated. A significant rise in spike-specific TCR breadth and depth was observed after two AZD1222 doses relative to day 0 and relative to MenACWY recipients. The 56-69-year group was small, and its depth increase did not reach significance, likely because of low power.

The V and J ends are trimmed by 0 bases and 6 bases, leaving 12 bases between them. The CDR3 measures 14 amino acids from cysteine to phenylalanine. Kept here is only the CDR3 DNA, which spans 42 bases and is read in frame from base 1. The CDR1 and CDR2 encoded by the germline V gene are SGHRS and YFSETQ. What this sample's time point label stands for: about 28 days (+/-7) after the second vaccine dose. AZD1222 recipients whose second dose came at about 4 weeks and those whose second dose came at about 12 weeks were combined into one group, since spike-specific TCR depth and breadth did not differ between the two schedules. Vaccinee samples came from UK trials COV001 and COV002, including a single-blind randomized controlled phase 2/3 trial of AZD1222 (ChAdOx1 nCoV-19) in healthy adults. For TCRbeta chain sequencing, PBMC samples from trial participants were taken at day 0 and at day 28 after the second dose.

Material: peripheral blood, obtained 28 days after the second AZD1222 dose. The chain couples TRBV5-1 to TRBJ1-2, with TRBD1 tentatively as D gene (6 bases match). The TCR originated in an adult who received the AZD1222 COVID-19 vaccine. The nucleotides read TGCGCCAGCAGCTTGGAGGGGGGATACGATGGCTACACCTTC. This is translated as CASSLEGGYDGYTF.